This TCR beta chain was sequenced for a study of T cell responses to AZD1222 COVID-19 vaccine. The study's findings and limits: Only five to seven AZD1222 recipients tested seropositive at baseline. CD4 TCRs covered the whole spike, strongest at regions 160-218 and 743-854. Sampling captured repertoires only after the peak T cell response. Spike-specific TCR repertoires showed rising breadth and depth after two AZD1222 doses.

Concerning this clone: Its antigen is unidentified.

This table comes from immunoSEQ multiplex PCR, and its TCRdb copy is limited to in-frame clones, with some not included. The data contain around 94,000 clones, approximately 90% of them singletons. The V gene lost 3 bases and the J gene lost 2 bases, with 11 bases spanning the gap. The germline V gene has CDR1 LNHDA and CDR2 SQIVND (reference sequence). The CDR3 totals 14 residues. The sequence was obtained from an adult in good health. This chain uses TRBV19 with TRBJ2-7, with D perhaps matching TRBD1 (6 bases). The starting material was peripheral blood, obtained on day 0 of AZD1222 vaccination. DNA for the CDR3: TGTGCCAGTAGTATCCGGGACAACCCCTACGAGCAGTACTTC. This gives the protein CASSIRDNPYEQYF.